By share, the clone carrying this T cell receptor (beta chain) ranks as medium-sized (0.01 to 0.1%). This entry belongs to a study of control samples from healthy donors and cancer patients. Trimming cost V 4 bases and J 1 base, with 14 bases left between them. Germline V gene sequence: CDR1 SGDLS, CDR2 YYNGEE. The CDR3 loop spans 15 amino acids. Using immunoSEQ multiplex PCR, the repertoire was profiled, and TCRdb retains in-frame clones only, with some absent. This sample carries around 75,000 clones, roughly 84% of them seen once, and the ten largest clones take under 30%. The sequence was collected from a man aged 45-65 years in good health. Sequencing input: blood. The V gene is TRBV9, the J gene TRBJ1-1, with D maybe TRBD1 (5 bases). CDR3 loop: CASSWGRGENTEAFF. CDR3 nucleotides: TGTGCCAGCAGCTGGGGACGGGGGGAGAACACTGAAGCTTTCTTT.